The 21 T cell receptor beta chains presented below share a single source sample, sequenced in a study of human T cells and chemical hapten exposure. TCRdb called the RACE reads again in MiXCR, with one record for every CDR3 protein. The table includes about 130,000 distinct CDR3 sequences, more than 7.5% detected once. Time point indicated: healthy volunteer bleed at 2 weeks. Extraction yielded total RNA from whole blood (unfractionated). The specimen sequenced was whole blood. The receptors stem from a male donor in good health. Some clones in this sample may be carry-over from other donors' samples.

This clonotype came up a few times. The V call is TRBV28, the J call TRBJ1-1, with 9 bases fitting TRBD1. Germline V gene lookup returns CDR1 MDHEN and CDR2 SYDVKM. V was pared by 5 bases and J by 5 bases, with 3 bases of the junction left unmatched. The CDR3 loop spans 13 amino acids. The CDR3 nucleotides read TGTGCCAGCAGTGGACAGGGGAGGACTGAAGCTTTCTTT. It codes for CASSGQGRTEAFF.

This clonotype appeared many times. The chain combines TRBV5-4 with TRBJ2-5; D is undetermined. CDR1 SGHNT and CDR2 YYREEE come from the germline V gene (reference sequence). The CDR3 runs to 13 residues. V lost 0 bases, J lost 0 bases, and 3 bases lay in between. The CDR3 protein is CASSLDYQETQYF. In DNA, the CDR3 is TGTGCCAGCAGCTTGGACTACCAAGAGACCCAGTACTTC. The complete variable domain, with remaining parts taken from reference TRBV5-4 and TRBJ2-5, reads ETGVTQSPTHLIKTRGQQVTLRCSSQSGHNTVSWYQQALGQGPQFIFQYYREEENGRGNFPPRFSGLQFPNYSSELNVNALELDDSALYLCASSLDYQETQYFGPGTRLLVL.

This clonotype was seen at least ten times. V and J are TRBV3-1 and TRBJ1-5, with 11 bases matching TRBD1. The CDR3 is made up of 14 amino acids. Germline lookup yields CDR1 LGHDT and CDR2 YNNKEL (reference sequence). V lost 5 bases and J lost 5; bases outside the gene matches: 2. CDR3 protein: CASSWTGGDQPQHF. Written as DNA, the CDR3 is TGTGCCAGCAGCTGGACAGGGGGCGATCAGCCCCAGCATTTT.

This clonotype was found many times. J is TRBJ2-1 and V is TRBV18, with D tentatively TRBD1 or TRBD2 (5 bases each). V was shortened by 0 bases and J by 10 bases, with 16 bases between the two germline ends. The CDR3 spans 15 residues. The germline V gene has CDR1 KGHSH and CDR2 LQKENI. The CDR3 nucleotides are TGTGCCAGCTCACCACCGGGGGTTAGCATCAAAGAGCAGTTCTTC. The encoded protein is CASSPPGVSIKEQFF.

This clonotype was observed many times. V is TRBV12-3 or TRBV12-4 and J is TRBJ2-3, with TRBD2 matching over 10 bases. The CDR3 loop spans 17 amino acids. Trimming took 6 bases from V and 5 from J; bases not matched to a gene: 14. In nucleotides, the CDR3 is TGTGCCAGCAGGGCCTGGAGCGGGGGGGCCTCAGGAGATACGCAGTATTTT. Its protein product is CASRAWSGGASGDTQYF.

V is TRBV7-6 and J is TRBJ2-7; 12 nucleotides agree with TRBD2. V shed 3 bases and J 2 bases; nucleotides not matched to a gene: 5. Germline V gene lookup returns CDR1 SGHVS and CDR2 FNYEAQ. The CDR3 runs 16 residues. The CDR3 DNA sequence: TGTGCCAGCAGCTTCCAAACTAGCGGGAGGACCTACGAGCAGTACTTC. Protein product: CASSFQTSGRTYEQYF.

This clonotype was seen ten or more times. The CDR3 region has the DNA TGTGCCAGCAGTTACTTTTTTTCGGCCACGGGGACTGAAGCTTTCTTT. Translation gives CASSYFFSATGTEAFF. The chain uses TRBV6-2 or TRBV6-3 and TRBJ1-1, with D uncertain. The CDR3 totals 16 residues. Germline-derived CDR1 and CDR2 are MNHEY and SVGEGT. Trimming removed 1 base at V and 5 bases at J, with 17 bases between.

The rearrangement links TRBV11-1 to TRBJ1-1, with 9 positions matching TRBD1. The CDR3 consists of 14 residues. Unmatched junction bases numbered 8, after V lost 5 bases and J lost 7 bases. CDR1 is SGHAT and CDR2 is FQDESV in the germline V gene (reference sequence). CDR3 sequence (DNA): TGTGCCAGCAGCCATGGACAGGGGAATGGTGAAGCTTTCTTT. As protein: CASSHGQGNGEAFF. The entire variable domain, with the rest obtained from reference TRBV11-1 and TRBJ1-1, is as follows: EAEVAQSPRYKITEKSQAVAFWCDPISGHATLYWYRQILGQGPELLVQFQDESVVDDSQLPKDRFSAERLKGVDSTLKIQPAELGDSAMYLCASSHGQGNGEAFFGQGTRLTVV.

This clonotype has only a few counts. The J gene is TRBJ2-1, the V gene TRBV4-1; TRBD2 matches 12 bases. The CDR3 has 15 amino acids. The germline CDR1 and CDR2 sequences are MGHRA and YSYEKL. The trim removed 4 bases at V and 6 bases at J, leaving 4 bases unmatched. Written as DNA, the CDR3 is TGCGCCAGCAGCCCGGGACTAGCGGGTGTCAATGAGCAGTTCTTC. This codes for CASSPGLAGVNEQFF.

The sample holds many counts of this clonotype. The chain combines TRBV5-1 with TRBJ2-3, with D perhaps TRBD2 (6 bases). The ends were cut back, 0 bases at V and 2 bases at J, with 13 bases in the middle. The CDR3 consists of 16 residues. Germline CDR1 and CDR2: SGHRS and YFSETQ. The CDR3 DNA is TGCGCCAGCAGCTTGGCGTATAGCGGCCTCACAGATACGCAGTATTTT. It yields the protein CASSLAYSGLTDTQYF.

This clonotype was counted at least ten times. J is TRBJ1-2 and V is TRBV12-3 or TRBV12-4; TRBD1 aligns across 9 bases. The CDR3 loop spans 18 amino acids. The junction had 13 bases not matched to a gene; V was cut back by 1 base and J by 4 bases. CDR3 DNA: TGTGCCAGCAGTTTAGGGCTGCGGGACAGGGTGGGTGGCTATGGCTACACCTTC. Translated, it gives CASSLGLRDRVGGYGYTF.

The rearrangement uses TRBV11-2 and TRBJ1-3, with a possible D match to TRBD1 (5 bases). CDR3 length: 14 amino acids. Per the germline V gene, CDR1 is SGHAT and CDR2 is FQNNGV. The V end lost 5 bases, the J end lost 3 bases, and 11 bases lay between the germline ends. CDR3: CASSRGGSGNTIYF. The CDR3 DNA is TGTGCCAGCAGCCGTGGGGGTAGTGGAAACACCATATATTTT.

This clonotype was recorded a few times. The chain employs TRBV5-6 and TRBJ2-3, with a weak D call TRBD2 (6 bases). The V and J ends lost 4 bases and 4 bases respectively, with 22 bases between them. The CDR3 runs to 17 residues. Germline values: CDR1 SGHDT, CDR2 YYEEEE. CDR3 loop: CASSRIGGGVRPDTQYF. CDR3 nucleotide sequence: TGTGCCAGCAGCCGTATTGGAGGCGGGGTAAGACCAGATACGCAGTATTTT.

This rearrangement joins TRBV29-1 to TRBJ1-2, with D perhaps matching TRBD1 (5 bases). V lost 4 bases and J lost 4, with 10 bases in between. Germline CDR1 and CDR2: SQVTM and ANQGSEA. This CDR3 has 12 residues. The CDR3 region is CSVVGGAYGYTF. DNA for the CDR3: TGCAGCGTTGTCGGAGGGGCCTATGGCTACACCTTC.

CDR3 residues: CASSQLRIRENTEAFF. The DNA for the CDR3 is TGCGCCAGCAGCCAATTACGGATCCGGGAGAACACTGAAGCTTTCTTT. The chain is built from TRBV4-3 and TRBJ1-1, with D unresolved. In germline, CDR1 is LGHNA, CDR2 YSLEER. The CDR3 is 16 amino acids. V was pared by 2 bases and J by 1 base, with 14 bases between.

V usage is TRBV12-3 or TRBV12-4 and J usage is TRBJ2-7; D may be TRBD1 (6 bases). The CDR3 length is 14 residues. The V end was cut by 5 bases, the J end by 6 bases, with 17 bases between. This CDR3 is CASSVTTGSGEQYF. The CDR3, as DNA: TGTGCCAGCAGTGTGACCACAGGGTCAGGCGAGCAGTACTTC.

This clonotype came up many times. The gene calls are TRBV2 and TRBJ2-1; 10 bases align to TRBD2. Trimming removed 6 bases from V and 8 bases from J; junction bases left unmatched: 7. Per the germline V gene, CDR1 is SNHLY and CDR2 is FYNNEI. The CDR3 length is 14 residues. CDR3 sequence: CASRRLAGVYEQFF. CDR3 coding DNA: TGTGCCAGCAGGCGGCTAGCGGGAGTTTATGAGCAGTTCTTC.

This clonotype has a count of ten or more. This chain joins TRBV20-1 and TRBJ2-1; TRBD1 matches at 8 bases. CDR1 and CDR2 from the germline V gene are DFQATT and SNEGSKA (reference sequence). CDR3 length equals 14 residues. V lost 6 bases and J lost 0; bases outside the gene matches: 4. The DNA of the CDR3 is TGCAGTGCAAACAGGGGGAGCTCCTACAATGAGCAGTTCTTC. The encoded protein is CSANRGSSYNEQFF.

This clonotype was seen ten or more times. The chain carries TRBV14 and TRBJ2-7; D gene uncertain. Trimming pared 0 bases from V and 3 bases from J, leaving 9 bases between. The length of the CDR3 is 14 residues. Germline CDR1 reads SGHDN; CDR2 reads FVKESK. CDR3 protein: CASSQELESYEQYF. As DNA, the CDR3 is TGTGCCAGCAGCCAAGAGCTCGAGAGCTACGAGCAGTACTTC. Filled out from reference TRBV14 and TRBJ2-7, the complete variable domain reads EAGVTQFPSHSVIEKGQTVTLRCDPISGHDNLYWYRRVMGKEIKFLLHFVKESKQDESGMPNNRFLAERTGGTYSTLKVQPAELEDSGVYFCASSQELESYEQYFGPGTRLTVT.

The chain is built from TRBV12-5 and TRBJ2-1, with 10 bases that match TRBD2. The germline CDR1 and CDR2 sequences are LGHNT and FRNRAP. The V and J ends lost 1 base and 9 bases, in that order; junction bases with no gene match: 0. The CDR3 totals 13 residues. CDR3 nucleotides: TGTGCTAGTGGTTTGGGACTAGCGGGTGAGCAGTTCTTC. It is translated as CASGLGLAGEQFF.

This clonotype was observed a handful of times. The chain employs TRBV9 and TRBJ2-7, with 12 nucleotides matching TRBD2. This CDR3 has 13 residues. Per the germline V gene, CDR1 is SGDLS and CDR2 is YYNGEE. J lost 5 bases, V lost 3 bases, and 0 bases had no gene match. The CDR3 DNA reads as TGTGCCAGCAGCGGGACTAGCGGGAACGAGCAGTACTTC. Translation: CASSGTSGNEQYF.